Each of the 17 T cell receptor beta chains below was sequenced from the same sample in a study of shared clonotypes between healthy human individuals. Some clones are missing from TCRdb's copy, which holds only in-frame ones; the method was immunoSEQ multiplex PCR. In the table there are millions of clones, around 94% of which are singletons. The sample consisted of naive CD4+ T cells sorted from blood. Specified subset: CD45RA+ positively selected. These receptors all stem from a man aged 18 to 29 in good health.

The genes are TRBV5-6 and TRBJ2-3; possibly TRBD2 for D (6 bases). Trimming pared 3 bases from V and 2 bases from J, leaving 19 bases between. CDR1 and CDR2 (germline): SGHDT, YYEEEE. This CDR3 comprises 17 residues. CDR3: CASSWVKLAAFTDTQYF. CDR3 DNA: TGTGCCAGCAGCTGGGTCAAACTAGCCGCTTTCACAGATACGCAGTATTTT.

V and J are TRBV5-5 and TRBJ1-5, with 8 nucleotides matching TRBD1. Germline trimming cut 2 bases from V and 4 bases from J; bases unmatched to any gene: 11. CDR1 SGHKS and CDR2 YYEKEE come from the germline V gene (reference sequence). CDR3 size: 17 residues. This CDR3 reads CASSLLDGTGLNQPQHF. Here the CDR3 DNA reads TGTGCCAGCAGCTTACTGGACGGGACAGGCCTTAATCAGCCCCAGCATTTT.

The J gene is TRBJ2-5, the V gene TRBV5-4; D gene uncertain. CDR3 length equals 13 residues. Trimming cost V 2 bases and J 2 bases, with 7 bases left between them. Germline V gene lookup returns CDR1 SGHNT and CDR2 YYREEE (reference sequence). The CDR3 region has the DNA TGTGCCAGCAGCTTTTCTCTTCAAGAGACCCAGTACTTC. The encoded protein is CASSFSLQETQYF.

This clone was seen only once. This chain joins TRBV15 and TRBJ1-4; TRBD1 agrees at 8 bases. J lost 8 bases, V lost 0 bases, and 8 bases had no gene match. The CDR3 runs 16 residues. Germline values: CDR1 LNHNV, CDR2 YYDKDF (reference sequence). CDR3 residues: CATSRDRQGAREKLFF. CDR3 sequence (DNA): TGTGCCACCAGCAGAGATCGGCAGGGGGCAAGGGAAAAACTGTTTTTT.

The V call is TRBV18, the J call TRBJ2-5; TRBD2 is a possible D gene (6 bases). The CDR3 totals 14 residues. Trimming left V 6 bases short and J 5 bases short, with 16 bases between. The germline V gene has CDR1 KGHSH and CDR2 LQKENI. CDR3 amino acids: CASSRSGVTETQYF. The CDR3, as DNA: TGTGCCAGCTCCCGGTCGGGGGTAACGGAGACCCAGTACTTC. Drawing the rest from reference TRBV18 and TRBJ2-5, the complete variable domain is NAGVMQNPRHLVRRRGQEARLRCSPMKGHSHVYWYRQLPEEGLKFMVYLQKENIIDESGMPKERFSAEFPKEGPSILRIQQVVRGDSAAYFCASSRSGVTETQYFGPGTRLLVL.

This sequence joins TRBV4-1 and TRBJ2-1; 10 positions match TRBD1. V dropped 2 bases and J dropped 5; count of bases not matched to a gene: 9. Germline lookup yields CDR1 MGHRA and CDR2 YSYEKL. The CDR3 covers 17 residues. The CDR3 reads CASSQHSRDRGNNEQFF. The CDR3, as DNA: TGCGCCAGCAGCCAACATTCGCGGGACAGGGGTAACAATGAGCAGTTCTTC.

The genes are TRBV5-1 and TRBJ2-5; 7 bases line up with TRBD1. The ends lost 2 bases at V and 2 bases at J; junction bases unmatched: 9. Germline V gives CDR1 SGHRS, CDR2 YFSETQ. CDR3 length equals 16 residues. The CDR3 nucleotides read TGCGCCAGCAGCTTAAGGGGGCCCCGATATCAAGAGACCCAGTACTTC. This sequence encodes CASSLRGPRYQETQYF. Using reference TRBV5-1 and TRBJ2-5 for the parts outside the CDR3, the full variable domain is KAGVTQTPRYLIKTRGQQVTLSCSPISGHRSVSWYQQTPGQGLQFLFEYFSETQRNKGNFPGRFSGRQFSNSRSEMNVSTLELGDSALYLCASSLRGPRYQETQYFGPGTRLLVL.

Only a few counts were recorded for this clone. This chain joins TRBV6-1 and TRBJ1-4; D gene unclear. Germline V lookup: CDR1 MNHNS, CDR2 SASEGT. The CDR3 contains 14 residues. Deletions cut 10 bases from V and 5 bases from J, with 17 bases between. This CDR3 is CATKTGEVNEKLFF. CDR3 nucleotides: TGTGCCACCAAGACCGGAGAGGTCAATGAAAAACTGTTTTTT.

The chain joins TRBV5-5 to TRBJ1-5, with D perhaps matching TRBD1 (6 bases). The CDR3 has 14 residues. V was pared by 4 bases and J by 3 bases, with 11 bases between. Germline CDR1 reads SGHKS; CDR2 reads YYEKEE (reference sequence). The CDR3 nucleotides read TGTGCCAGCAGCACACAGGGTCCCAATCAGCCCCAGCATTTT. Its protein is CASSTQGPNQPQHF.

The chain links TRBV5-1 to TRBJ2-5; 9 nucleotides align to TRBD2. Per germline, CDR1 SGHRS and CDR2 YFSETQ. The CDR3 has 14 amino acids. The V and J ends lost 2 bases and 3 bases, in that order; junction bases with no gene match: 2. The CDR3 protein is CASSFSGREETQYF. CDR3 nucleotides: TGCGCCAGCAGCTTTAGCGGGAGAGAAGAGACCCAGTACTTC.

The chain joins TRBV5-1 to TRBJ1-1, with D possibly matching TRBD1 (6 bases). This CDR3 comprises 12 residues. Germline-derived CDR1 and CDR2 are SGHRS and YFSETQ. V was clipped by 6 bases and J by 3 bases, with 9 bases between them. CDR3 DNA sequence: TGCGCCAGCAATCAGGGGCACACTGAAGCTTTCTTT. Residues: CASNQGHTEAFF.

The V call is TRBV5-6, the J call TRBJ2-1; 8 bases agree with TRBD2. The CDR3 loop spans 18 amino acids. Germline V gene lookup returns CDR1 SGHDT and CDR2 YYEEEE. The junction had 15 bases not matched to a gene; V was cut back by 0 bases and J by 7 bases. CDR3: CASSLESGGSGNRNEQFF. The CDR3 DNA sequence: TGTGCCAGCAGCTTGGAGTCAGGAGGTAGCGGGAACCGTAATGAGCAGTTCTTC.

Concerning this clone itself: Other DNA sequences in the sample encode the same CDR3. This chain links TRBV30 with TRBJ1-4; D unclear. Germline V lookup: CDR1 GTSNPN, CDR2 SVGIG (reference sequence). V was shortened by 2 bases and J by 8 bases, with 12 bases between the two germline ends. The CDR3 runs 13 residues. DNA of the CDR3: TGTGCCTGGAGTAAGCAGAAAGGGGAAAAACTGTTTTTT. Translating it yields CAWSKQKGEKLFF. The full variable domain, rest sourced from reference TRBV30 and TRBJ1-4, is SQTIHQWPATLVQPVGSPLSLECTVEGTSNPNLYWYRQAAGRGLQLLFYSVGIGQISSEVPQNLSASRPQDRQFILSSKKLLLSDSGFYLCAWSKQKGEKLFFGSGTQLSVL.

The gene calls are TRBV4-1 and TRBJ2-7; 10 nucleotides line up with TRBD2. This CDR3 comprises 21 residues. J gave up 3 bases and V 1 base, and 21 bases lay outside the gene matches. The germline CDR1 and CDR2 sequences are MGHRA and YSYEKL. DNA of the CDR3: TGCGCCAGCAGCCAAGGAACCTTGAGGGGGAGCACTAGCGGGAAAGTCTACGAGCAGTACTTC. Amino acids: CASSQGTLRGSTSGKVYEQYF.

This clone was seen more than once but under ten times. This chain links TRBV30 with TRBJ1-6; the D is unclear. The germline V gene has CDR1 GTSNPN and CDR2 SVGIG (reference sequence). Trimming stripped 3 bases from V and 6 bases from J, with 6 bases between. The CDR3 totals 12 residues. CDR3 region: CAWSLSNSPLHF. The CDR3 region has the DNA TGTGCCTGGAGCTTGAGTAATTCACCCCTCCACTTT.

This clone has just a few counts. Other DNA sequences in this specimen translate into the identical CDR3. The CDR3, as DNA: TGTGCCAGCAGTTTCTCTGGGGCCAACGTCCTGACTTTC. Protein sequence: CASSFSGANVLTF. The J gene is TRBJ2-6, the V gene TRBV27; D ambiguous. Per germline, CDR1 MNHEY and CDR2 SMNVEV (reference sequence). V was pared by 3 bases and J by 0 bases, with 0 bases between. The CDR3 runs 13 residues.

The V gene is TRBV5-4, the J gene TRBJ1-3; possible D gene TRBD1, 5 bases. V was shortened by 2 bases and J by 8 bases, with 14 bases between the two germline ends. Germline V gene sequence: CDR1 SGHNT, CDR2 YYREEE (reference sequence). The CDR3 runs 14 residues. CDR3 nucleotide sequence: TGTGCCAGCAGCTTTATTGGGGGGACGGACACCATATATTTT. Its translation: CASSFIGGTDTIYF.